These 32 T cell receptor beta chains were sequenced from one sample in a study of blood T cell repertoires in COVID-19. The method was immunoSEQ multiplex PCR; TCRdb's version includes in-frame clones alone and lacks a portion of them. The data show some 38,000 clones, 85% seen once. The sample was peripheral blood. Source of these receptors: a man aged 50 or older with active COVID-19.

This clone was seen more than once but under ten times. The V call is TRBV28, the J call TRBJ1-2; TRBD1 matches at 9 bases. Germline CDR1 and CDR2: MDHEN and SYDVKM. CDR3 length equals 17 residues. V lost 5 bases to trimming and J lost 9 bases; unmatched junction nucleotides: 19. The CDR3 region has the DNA TGTGCCAGCAGTCCCCAGGGACAGGGTGGCAGCCTGAATCGCTACACCTTC. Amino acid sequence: CASSPQGQGGSLNRYTF.

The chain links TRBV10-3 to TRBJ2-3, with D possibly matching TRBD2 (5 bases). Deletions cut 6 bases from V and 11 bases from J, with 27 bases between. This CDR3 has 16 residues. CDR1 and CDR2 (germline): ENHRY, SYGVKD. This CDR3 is CAISSNRGREIAGQYF. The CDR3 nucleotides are TGTGCCATCAGCTCAAACCGAGGACGGGAAATAGCTGGGCAGTATTTT.

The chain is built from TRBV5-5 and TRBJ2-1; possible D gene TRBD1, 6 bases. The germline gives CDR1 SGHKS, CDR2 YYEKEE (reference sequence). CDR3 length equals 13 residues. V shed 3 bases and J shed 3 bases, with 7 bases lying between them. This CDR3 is CASSWDIYNEQFF. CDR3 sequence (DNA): TGTGCCAGCAGCTGGGACATCTACAATGAGCAGTTCTTC.

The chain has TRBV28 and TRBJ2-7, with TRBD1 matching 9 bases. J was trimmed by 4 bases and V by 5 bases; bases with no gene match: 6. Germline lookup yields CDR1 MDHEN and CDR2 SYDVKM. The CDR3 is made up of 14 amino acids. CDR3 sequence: CASSPDRGTYEQYF. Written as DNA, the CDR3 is TGTGCCAGCAGTCCGGACAGGGGTACTTACGAGCAGTACTTC.

Here the CDR3 DNA reads TGTGCCAGCAGTTCGACAGGGGCAACTAATGAAAAACTGTTTTTT. The encoded protein is CASSSTGATNEKLFF. The V call is TRBV28, the J call TRBJ1-4; 8 positions match TRBD1. This CDR3 is built from 15 residues. Germline lookup yields CDR1 MDHEN and CDR2 SYDVKM. Losses at the gene ends were 4 bases for V and 0 bases for J; bases not matched to a gene: 1.

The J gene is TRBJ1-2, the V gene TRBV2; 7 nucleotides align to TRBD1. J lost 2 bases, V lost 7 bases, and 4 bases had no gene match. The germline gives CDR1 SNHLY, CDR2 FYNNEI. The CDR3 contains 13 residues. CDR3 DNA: TGTGCCAGCAATCCAGGGGGAAACTATGGCTACACCTTC. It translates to CASNPGGNYGYTF.

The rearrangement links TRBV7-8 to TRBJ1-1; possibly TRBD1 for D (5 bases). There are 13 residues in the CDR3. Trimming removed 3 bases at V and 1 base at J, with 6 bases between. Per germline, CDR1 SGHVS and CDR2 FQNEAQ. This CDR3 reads CASSLQGNTEAFF. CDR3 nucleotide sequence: TGTGCCAGCAGCTTGCAGGGGAACACTGAAGCTTTCTTT. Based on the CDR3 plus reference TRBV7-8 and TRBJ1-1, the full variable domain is GAGVSQSPRYKVAKRGQDVALRCDPISGHVSLFWYQQALGQGPEFLTYFQNEAQLDKSGLPSDRFFAERPEGSVSTLKIQRTQQEDSAVYLCASSLQGNTEAFFGQGTRLTVV.

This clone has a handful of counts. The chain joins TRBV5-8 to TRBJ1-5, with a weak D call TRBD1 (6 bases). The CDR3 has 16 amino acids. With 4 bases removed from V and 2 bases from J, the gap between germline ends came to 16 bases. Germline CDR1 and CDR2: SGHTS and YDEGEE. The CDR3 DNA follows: TGTGCCAGCAGCGAGGCCACAGGGTTCGGCAATCAGCCCCAGCATTTT. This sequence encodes CASSEATGFGNQPQHF.

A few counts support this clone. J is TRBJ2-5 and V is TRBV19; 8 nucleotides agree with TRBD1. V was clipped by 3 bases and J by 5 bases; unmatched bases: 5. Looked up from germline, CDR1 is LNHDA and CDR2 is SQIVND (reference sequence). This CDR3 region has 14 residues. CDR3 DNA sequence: TGTGCCAGTAGTATCCGGGACAGGAAGGAGACCCAGTACTTC. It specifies CASSIRDRKETQYF.

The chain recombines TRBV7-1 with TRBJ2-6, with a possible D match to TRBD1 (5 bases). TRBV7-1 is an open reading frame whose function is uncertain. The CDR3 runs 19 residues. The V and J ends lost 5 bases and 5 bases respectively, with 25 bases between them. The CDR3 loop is CASSPFIHEDKSRANVLTF. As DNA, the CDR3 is TGTGCCAGCAGCCCCTTCATTCACGAGGACAAAAGTCGGGCCAACGTCCTGACTTTC.

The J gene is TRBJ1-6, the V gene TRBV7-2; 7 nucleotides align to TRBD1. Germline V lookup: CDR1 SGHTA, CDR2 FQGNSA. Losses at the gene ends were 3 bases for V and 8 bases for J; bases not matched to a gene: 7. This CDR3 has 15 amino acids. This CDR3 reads CASSFFVQGDSPLHF. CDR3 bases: TGTGCCAGCAGCTTTTTCGTCCAGGGGGATTCACCCCTCCACTTT.

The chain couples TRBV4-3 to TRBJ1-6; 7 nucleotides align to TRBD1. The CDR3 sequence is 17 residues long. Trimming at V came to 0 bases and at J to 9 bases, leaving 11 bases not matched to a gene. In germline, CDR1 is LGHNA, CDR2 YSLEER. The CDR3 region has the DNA TGCGCCAGCAGCCAAGAGTGGAGGCAGGGGGTTAGTTCACCCCTCCACTTT. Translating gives CASSQEWRQGVSSPLHF.

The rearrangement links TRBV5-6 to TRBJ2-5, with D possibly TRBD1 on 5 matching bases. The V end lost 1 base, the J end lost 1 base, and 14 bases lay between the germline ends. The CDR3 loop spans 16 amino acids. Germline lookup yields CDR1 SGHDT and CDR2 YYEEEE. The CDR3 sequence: CASSLWWTSPQETQYF. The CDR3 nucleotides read TGTGCCAGCAGCTTGTGGTGGACAAGCCCCCAAGAGACCCAGTACTTC.

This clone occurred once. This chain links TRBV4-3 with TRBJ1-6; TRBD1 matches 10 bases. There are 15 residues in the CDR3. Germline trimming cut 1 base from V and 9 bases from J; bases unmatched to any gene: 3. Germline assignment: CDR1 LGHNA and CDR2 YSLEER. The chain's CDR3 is CASSQGDRGRSPLHF. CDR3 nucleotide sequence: TGCGCCAGCAGCCAAGGAGACAGGGGGCGTTCACCCCTCCACTTT.

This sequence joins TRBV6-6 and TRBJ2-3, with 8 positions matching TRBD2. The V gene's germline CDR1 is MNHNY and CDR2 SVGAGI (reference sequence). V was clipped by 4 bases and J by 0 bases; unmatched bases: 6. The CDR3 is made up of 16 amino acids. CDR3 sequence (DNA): TGTGCCAGCAGTTCTAGCGGGTGGACTAGCACAGATACGCAGTATTTT. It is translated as CASSSSGWTSTDTQYF.

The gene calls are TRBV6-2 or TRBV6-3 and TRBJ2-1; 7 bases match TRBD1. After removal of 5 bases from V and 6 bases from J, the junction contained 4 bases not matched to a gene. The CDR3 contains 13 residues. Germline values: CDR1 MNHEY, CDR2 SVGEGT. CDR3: CASSIDRVNEQFF. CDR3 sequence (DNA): TGTGCCAGCAGTATCGACAGGGTCAATGAGCAGTTCTTC.

The CDR3 nucleotides are TGTGCCAGCAGTTGGGGGGGGACCCAGTACTTC. Its translation: CASSWGGTQYF. V and J are TRBV27 and TRBJ2-5, with 7 bases matching TRBD2. Germline V gene data show CDR1 as MNHEY and CDR2 as SMNVEV (reference sequence). V dropped 4 bases and J dropped 7; count of bases not matched to a gene: 0. CDR3 length equals 11 residues.

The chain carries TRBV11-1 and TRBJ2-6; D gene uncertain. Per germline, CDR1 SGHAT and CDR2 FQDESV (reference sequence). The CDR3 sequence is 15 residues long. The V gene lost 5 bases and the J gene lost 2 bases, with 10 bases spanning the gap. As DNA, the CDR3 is TGTGCCAGCAGCGCTATGGTGGCTGGGGCCAACGTCCTGACTTTC. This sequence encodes CASSAMVAGANVLTF.

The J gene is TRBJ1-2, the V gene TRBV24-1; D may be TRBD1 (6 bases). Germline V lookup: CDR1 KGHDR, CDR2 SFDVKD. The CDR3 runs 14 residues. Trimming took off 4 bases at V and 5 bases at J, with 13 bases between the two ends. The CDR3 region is CATSDPRTDYGYTF. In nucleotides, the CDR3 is TGTGCCACCAGTGACCCCAGGACAGATTATGGCTACACCTTC.

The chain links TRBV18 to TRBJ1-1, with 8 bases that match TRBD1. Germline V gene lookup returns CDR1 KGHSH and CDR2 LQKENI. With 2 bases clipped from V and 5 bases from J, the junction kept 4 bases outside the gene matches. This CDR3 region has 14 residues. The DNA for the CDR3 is TGTGCCAGCTCACCAGGACAGGGAGGAACTGAAGCTTTCTTT. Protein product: CASSPGQGGTEAFF.

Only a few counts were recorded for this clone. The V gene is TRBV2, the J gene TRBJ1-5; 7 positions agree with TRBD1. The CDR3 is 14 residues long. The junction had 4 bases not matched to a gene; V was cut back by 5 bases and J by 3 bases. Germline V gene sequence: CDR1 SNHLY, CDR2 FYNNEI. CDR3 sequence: CASSRQGLNQPQHF. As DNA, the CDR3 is TGTGCCAGCAGTAGACAGGGACTCAATCAGCCCCAGCATTTT. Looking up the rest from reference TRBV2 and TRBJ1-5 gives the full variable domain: EPEVTQTPSHQVTQMGQEVILRCVPISNHLYFYWYRQILGQKVEFLVSFYNNEISEKSEIFDDQFSVERPDGSNFTLKIRSTKLEDSAMYFCASSRQGLNQPQHFGDGTRLSIL.

The chain's CDR3 is CASSPQRNKITGELFF. The CDR3 DNA reads as TGTGCCAGCAGTCCCCAGCGCAATAAAATCACCGGGGAGCTGTTTTTT. The chain has TRBV25-1 and TRBJ2-2; D gene ambiguous. This CDR3 contains 16 residues. Trimming pared 5 bases from V and 4 bases from J, leaving 17 bases between. Per the germline V gene, CDR1 is MGHDK and CDR2 is SYGVNS.

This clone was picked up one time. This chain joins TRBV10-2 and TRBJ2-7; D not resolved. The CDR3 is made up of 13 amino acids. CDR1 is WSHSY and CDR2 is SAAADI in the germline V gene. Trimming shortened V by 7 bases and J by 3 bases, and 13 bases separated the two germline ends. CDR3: CASKGQASYEQYF. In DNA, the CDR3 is TGCGCCAGCAAAGGTCAGGCGAGCTACGAGCAGTACTTC.

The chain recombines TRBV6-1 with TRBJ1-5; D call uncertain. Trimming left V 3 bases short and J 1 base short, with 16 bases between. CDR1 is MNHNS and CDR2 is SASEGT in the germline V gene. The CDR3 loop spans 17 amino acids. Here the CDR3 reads CASSDFYQAISNQPQHF. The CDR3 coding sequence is TGTGCCAGCAGTGACTTTTACCAAGCGATAAGCAATCAGCCCCAGCATTTT.

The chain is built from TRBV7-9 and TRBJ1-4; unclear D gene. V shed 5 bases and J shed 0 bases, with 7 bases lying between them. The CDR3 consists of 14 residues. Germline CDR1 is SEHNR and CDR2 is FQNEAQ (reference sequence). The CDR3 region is CASSPTTTNEKLFF. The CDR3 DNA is TGTGCCAGCAGCCCGACTACAACTAATGAAAAACTGTTTTTT. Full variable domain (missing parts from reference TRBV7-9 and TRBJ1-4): DTGVSQNPRHKITKRGQNVTFRCDPISEHNRLYWYRQTLGQGPEFLTYFQNEAQLEKSRLLSDRFSAERPKGSFSTLEIQRTEQGDSAMYLCASSPTTTNEKLFFGSGTQLSVL.

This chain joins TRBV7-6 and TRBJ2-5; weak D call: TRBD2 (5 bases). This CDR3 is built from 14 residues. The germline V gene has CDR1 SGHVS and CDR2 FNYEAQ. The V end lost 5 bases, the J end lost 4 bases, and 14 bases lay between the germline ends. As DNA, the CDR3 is TGTGCCAGCAGCCGGCCCGAGGGTTCAGAGACCCAGTACTTC. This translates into CASSRPEGSETQYF.

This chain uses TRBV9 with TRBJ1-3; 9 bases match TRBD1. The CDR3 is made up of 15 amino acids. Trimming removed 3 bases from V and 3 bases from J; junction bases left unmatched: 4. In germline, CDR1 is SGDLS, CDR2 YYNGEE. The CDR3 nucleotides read TGTGCCAGCAGCGGCGGGACAGGGTTTGGAAACACCATATATTTT. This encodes CASSGGTGFGNTIYF. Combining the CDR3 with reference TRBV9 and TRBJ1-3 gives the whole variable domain DSGVTQTPKHLITATGQRVTLRCSPRSGDLSVYWYQQSLDQGLQFLIQYYNGEERAKGNILERFSAQQFPDLHSELNLSSLELGDSALYFCASSGGTGFGNTIYFGEGSWLTVV.

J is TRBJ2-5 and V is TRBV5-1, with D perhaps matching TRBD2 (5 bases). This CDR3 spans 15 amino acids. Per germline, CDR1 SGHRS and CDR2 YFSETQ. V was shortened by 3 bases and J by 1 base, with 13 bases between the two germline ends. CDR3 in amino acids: CASSSSGSLQETQYF. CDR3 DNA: TGCGCCAGCAGCTCCTCGGGGAGCCTCCAAGAGACCCAGTACTTC.

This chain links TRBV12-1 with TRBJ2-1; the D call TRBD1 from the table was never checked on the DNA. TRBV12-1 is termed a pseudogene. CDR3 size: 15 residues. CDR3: CASSFQGVRIDEQFF. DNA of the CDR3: TGTGCCAGCAGCTTTCAGGGGGTCAGGATCGATGAGCAGTTCTTC.

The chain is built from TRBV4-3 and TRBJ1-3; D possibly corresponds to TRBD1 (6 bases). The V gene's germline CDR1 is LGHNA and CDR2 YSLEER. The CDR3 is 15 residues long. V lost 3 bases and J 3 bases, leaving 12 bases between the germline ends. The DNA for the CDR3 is TGCGCCAGCAGCCATGGGGGCGCGGATGGAAACACCATATATTTT. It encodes CASSHGGADGNTIYF.

In DNA, the CDR3 is TGTGCCAGCAGTTCCTCTAGCGTTTTGATGGGCCCCCACCAAGAGACCCAGTACTTC. Protein sequence: CASSSSSVLMGPHQETQYF. This chain joins TRBV27 and TRBJ2-5; tentative D call: TRBD2 (6 bases). V gave up 4 bases and J gave up 0 bases, with 24 bases separating them. Germline lookup yields CDR1 MNHEY and CDR2 SMNVEV (reference sequence). The CDR3 runs to 19 residues.

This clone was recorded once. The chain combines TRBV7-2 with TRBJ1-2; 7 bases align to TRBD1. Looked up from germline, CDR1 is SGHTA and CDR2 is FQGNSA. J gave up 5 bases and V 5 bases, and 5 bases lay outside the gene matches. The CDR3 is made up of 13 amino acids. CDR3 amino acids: CASSPDRTYGYTF. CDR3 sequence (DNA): TGTGCCAGCAGCCCGGACAGGACATATGGCTACACCTTC.